This entry concerns a single TCR beta chain. Germline is not matched at one junction end, which may reflect a read error. This record belongs to a study of T cells in Graves' hyperthyroidism and ophthalmopathy. Researchers amplified the TCR beta CDR3 regions from RNA transcripts. The HTBI primer set served for first-round RT-PCR of the TCR CDR3. TCRdb processed the multiplex PCR reads anew with MiXCR; each CDR3 protein has one entry. The sample has approximately 600,000 distinct CDR3 sequences; less than 25% are singletons. This CDR3 is built from 16 residues. Germline CDR1 LGHDT, CDR2 YNNKEL (reference sequence).

The receptor was derived from a man under 40 with Graves' ophthalmopathy. The J gene is TRBJ1-5, the V gene TRBV3-1; unclear D gene. The sequenced material came from blood. The CDR3 sequence: CASSQGSQYSNQLQHF. DNA for the CDR3: TGTGCCAGCAGCCAGGGGTCCCAGTATAGCAATCAGCTCCAGCATTTT.